These T cell receptor beta chains were read from a single sample in a study of low-dose radiotherapy and immunotherapy resistance in tumors. TCRdb redid the calling of the reads with MiXCR, one entry per CDR3 protein. The sample carries around 65,000 distinct CDR3 sequences, about 30% recorded once. The sequencing here drew on PBMCs, taken before treatment. All receptors derive from a male donor with rectosigmoid adenocarcinoma. Both conserved end residues are part of each CDR3. Fields, in order: D gene, clone size, V gene, J gene, CDR3 DNA, CDR3 protein. A D gene is named only where the DNA matches it firmly. Rows give clone size only sometimes, using once, few, many, or a class for an expanded clone.

D: TRBD2
size: once
V: TRBV6-2/TRBV6-3
J: TRBJ2-1
DNA: TGTGCCAGCAGGGGGGGACTAGCGGAAACCTACAATGAGCAGTTCTTC
CDR3: CASRGGLAETYNEQFF

D: NA
size: many
V: TRBV4-1
J: TRBJ2-5
DNA: TGCGCCAGCAGCCAAGTTATCCAAGAGACCCAGTACTTC
CDR3: CASSQVIQETQYF

D: NA
size: many
V: TRBV28
J: TRBJ2-3
DNA: TGTGCCAGCAGTGGGGCTGCAGATACGCAGTATTTT
CDR3: CASSGAADTQYF

D: TRBD2
size: few
V: TRBV20-1
J: TRBJ2-7
DNA: TGCAGTGCTAGAGATAGGGTGGGTAGCGGGATGCAGCAGTACTTC
CDR3: CSARDRVGSGMQQYF

D: TRBD1
size: many
V: TRBV7-2
J: TRBJ1-6
DNA: TGTGCCAGCAGCTTAGTTGAACAGGGGGCTAAGGGATCACCCCTCCACTTT
CDR3: CASSLVEQGAKGSPLHF

D: NA
size: NA
V: TRBV28
J: TRBJ1-1
DNA: TGTGCCAGCAGTTTTGGGGCGTACAGGCTGAACACTGAAGCTTTCTTT
CDR3: CASSFGAYRLNTEAFF

D: TRBD1
size: many
V: TRBV20-1
J: TRBJ2-7
DNA: TGCAGTGCCGGTAGGGGACAGGGGGTCGGGGAGCAGTACTTC
CDR3: CSAGRGQGVGEQYF

D: NA
size: many
V: TRBV5-4
J: TRBJ2-7
DNA: TGTGCCAGCAGCCTGGGCGAGGGAGGACCCTACGAGCAGTACTTC
CDR3: CASSLGEGGPYEQYF

D: NA
size: many
V: TRBV12-3/TRBV12-4
J: TRBJ1-1
DNA: TGTGCCAGCAGTTTGTCTAAGGGCCGGGACATAACCACTGAAGCTTTCTTT
CDR3: CASSLSKGRDITTEAFF

D: NA
size: many
V: TRBV14
J: TRBJ2-6
DNA: TGTGCCAGCAGCCAAGTTTATAAAGCCCGCCGCTCTGGGGCCAACGTCCTGACTTTC
CDR3: CASSQVYKARRSGANVLTF

D: TRBD1
size: NA
V: TRBV6-5
J: TRBJ2-7
DNA: TGTGCCAGCAGCGAGCCCGGACAGGGGTCCTACGAGCAGTACTTC
CDR3: CASSEPGQGSYEQYF

D: NA
size: few
V: TRBV27
J: TRBJ2-6
DNA: TGTGCCAGCAGTACAACTGGGGCCAACGTCCTGACTTTC
CDR3: CASSTTGANVLTF

D: NA
size: many
V: TRBV4-1
J: TRBJ2-7
DNA: TGCGCCAGCAGCCGAGGAGGAGGGTCTGTCGGGCCCAGCGAGCAGTACTTC
CDR3: CASSRGGGSVGPSEQYF

D: TRBD1
size: NA
V: TRBV27
J: TRBJ2-7
DNA: TGTGCCAGCACCCTGAGCGGGACAGGGCCCTACGAGCAGTACTTC
CDR3: CASTLSGTGPYEQYF

D: TRBD1
size: many
V: TRBV28
J: TRBJ2-1
DNA: TGTGCCAGCGGACAGGGTGGGAATGAGCAGTTCTTC
CDR3: CASGQGGNEQFF

D: TRBD2
size: NA
V: TRBV29-1
J: TRBJ2-1
DNA: TGCAGCCCCGAAGGCGGGAGAGGAACAAATGAGCAGTTCTTC
CDR3: CSPEGGRGTNEQFF